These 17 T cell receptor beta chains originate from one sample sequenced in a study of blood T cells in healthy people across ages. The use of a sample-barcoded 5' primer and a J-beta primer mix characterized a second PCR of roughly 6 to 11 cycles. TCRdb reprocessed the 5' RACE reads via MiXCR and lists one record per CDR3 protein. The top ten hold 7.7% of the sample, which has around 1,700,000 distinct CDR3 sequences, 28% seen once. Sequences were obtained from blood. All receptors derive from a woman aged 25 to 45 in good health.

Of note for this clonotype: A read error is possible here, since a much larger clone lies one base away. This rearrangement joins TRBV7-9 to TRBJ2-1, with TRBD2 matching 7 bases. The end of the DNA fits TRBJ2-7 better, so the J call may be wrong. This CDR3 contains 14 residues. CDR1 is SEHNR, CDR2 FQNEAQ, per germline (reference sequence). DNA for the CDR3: TGTGCCAGCGGTTTAGGGACTACCTACAATGAGCAGTACTTC. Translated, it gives CASGLGTTYNEQYF.

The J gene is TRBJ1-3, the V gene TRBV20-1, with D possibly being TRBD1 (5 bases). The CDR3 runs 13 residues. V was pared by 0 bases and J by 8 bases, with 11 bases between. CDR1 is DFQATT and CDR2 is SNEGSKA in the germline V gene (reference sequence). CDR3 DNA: TGCAGTGCTAGAGACCCGTTGGGGGACACCATATATTTT. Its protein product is CSARDPLGDTIYF.

The CDR3 bases are TGTGCCTGGAGTATCCGGCTAGCGGGTCCCTACAATGAGCAGTTCTTC. Translation: CAWSIRLAGPYNEQFF. The chain couples TRBV30 to TRBJ2-1, with TRBD2 identical over 8 bases. Unmatched junction bases numbered 8, after V lost 2 bases and J lost 2 bases. Germline CDR1 GTSNPN, CDR2 SVGIG (reference sequence). The CDR3 is 16 residues long. The complete variable domain, with remaining parts taken from reference TRBV30 and TRBJ2-1, reads SQTIHQWPATLVQPVGSPLSLECTVEGTSNPNLYWYRQAAGRGLQLLFYSVGIGQISSEVPQNLSASRPQDRQFILSSKKLLLSDSGFYLCAWSIRLAGPYNEQFFGPGTRLTVL.

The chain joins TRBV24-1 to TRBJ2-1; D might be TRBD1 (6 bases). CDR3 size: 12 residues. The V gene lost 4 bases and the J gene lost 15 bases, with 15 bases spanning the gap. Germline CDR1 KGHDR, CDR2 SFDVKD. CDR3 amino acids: CATSDSDRLRFF. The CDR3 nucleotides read TGTGCCACCAGTGACTCTGACAGGTTGAGGTTCTTC.

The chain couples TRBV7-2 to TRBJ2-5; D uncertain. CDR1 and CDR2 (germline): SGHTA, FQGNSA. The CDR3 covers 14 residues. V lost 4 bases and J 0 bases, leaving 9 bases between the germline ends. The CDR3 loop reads CASSSRFNQETQYF. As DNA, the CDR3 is TGTGCCAGCAGCTCTCGATTCAACCAAGAGACCCAGTACTTC.

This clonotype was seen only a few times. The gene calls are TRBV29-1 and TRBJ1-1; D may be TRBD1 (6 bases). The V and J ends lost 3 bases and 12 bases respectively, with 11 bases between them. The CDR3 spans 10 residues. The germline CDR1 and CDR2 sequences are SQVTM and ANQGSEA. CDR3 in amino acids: CSVDRGRPFF. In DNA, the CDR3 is TGCAGCGTTGATCGGGGGCGGCCTTTCTTT.

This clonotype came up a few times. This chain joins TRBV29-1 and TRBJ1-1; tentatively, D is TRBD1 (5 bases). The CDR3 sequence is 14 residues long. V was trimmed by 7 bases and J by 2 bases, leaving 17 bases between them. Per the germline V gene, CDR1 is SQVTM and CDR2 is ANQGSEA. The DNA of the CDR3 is TGCAGCGCCCATCCCGGGGGGAGTAACACTGAAGCTTTCTTT. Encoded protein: CSAHPGGSNTEAFF.

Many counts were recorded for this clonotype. CDR3 coding DNA: TGTGCCAGCAGCGGAAGCGGGAGCAGCGAGACCCAGTACTTC. As protein: CASSGSGSSETQYF. This chain joins TRBV7-2 and TRBJ2-5; 8 bases are a match to TRBD2. Germline V gives CDR1 SGHTA, CDR2 FQGNSA. The V segment lost 5 bases and the J segment 5 bases; nucleotides outside the gene matches: 7. This CDR3 contains 14 residues.

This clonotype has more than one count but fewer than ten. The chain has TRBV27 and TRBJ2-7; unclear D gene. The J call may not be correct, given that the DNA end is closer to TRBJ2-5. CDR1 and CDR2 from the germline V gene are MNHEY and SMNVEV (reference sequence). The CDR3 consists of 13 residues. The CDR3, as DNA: TGTGCCAGCAGTTTCGGGTTAATTGAGACCCAGTACTTC. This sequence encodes CASSFGLIETQYF.

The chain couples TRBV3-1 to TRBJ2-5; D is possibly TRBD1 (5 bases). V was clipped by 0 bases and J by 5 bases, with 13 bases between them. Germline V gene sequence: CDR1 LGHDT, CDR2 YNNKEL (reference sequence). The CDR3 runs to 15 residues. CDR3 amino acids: CASSQDRQFYETQYF. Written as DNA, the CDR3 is TGTGCCAGCAGCCAAGACAGACAGTTTTATGAGACCCAGTACTTC.

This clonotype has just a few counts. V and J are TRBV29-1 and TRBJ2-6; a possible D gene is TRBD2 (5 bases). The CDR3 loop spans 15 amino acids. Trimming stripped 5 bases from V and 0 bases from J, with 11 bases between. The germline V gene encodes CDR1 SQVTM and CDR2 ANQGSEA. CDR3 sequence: CSVNSGSSGANVLTF. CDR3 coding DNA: TGCAGCGTTAACAGCGGTAGCTCTGGGGCCAACGTCCTGACTTTC.

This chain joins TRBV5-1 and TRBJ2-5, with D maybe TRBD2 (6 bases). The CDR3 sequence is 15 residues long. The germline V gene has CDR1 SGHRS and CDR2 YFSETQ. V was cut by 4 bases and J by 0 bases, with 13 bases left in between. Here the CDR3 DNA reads TGCGCCAGCAGCCTCCCTGGGGGGAACCAAGAGACCCAGTACTTC. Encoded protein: CASSLPGGNQETQYF.

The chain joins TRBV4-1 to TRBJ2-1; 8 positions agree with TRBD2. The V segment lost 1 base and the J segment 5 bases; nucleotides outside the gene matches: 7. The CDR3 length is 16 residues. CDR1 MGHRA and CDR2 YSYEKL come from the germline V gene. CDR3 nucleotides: TGCGCCAGCAGCCAAGTATTCGGGGGGGCGGACAATGAGCAGTTCTTC. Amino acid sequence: CASSQVFGGADNEQFF.

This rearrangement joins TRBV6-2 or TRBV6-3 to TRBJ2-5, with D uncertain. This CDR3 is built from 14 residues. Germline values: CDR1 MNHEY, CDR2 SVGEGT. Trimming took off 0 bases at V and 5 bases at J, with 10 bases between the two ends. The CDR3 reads CASSYSGRPETQYF. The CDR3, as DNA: TGTGCCAGCAGTTACTCTGGCAGGCCGGAGACCCAGTACTTC.

CDR3: CASSLEGAGYNSPLHF. The CDR3 DNA reads as TGCGCCAGCAGCTTGGAGGGGGCTGGTTATAATTCACCCCTCCACTTT. The chain uses TRBV5-1 and TRBJ1-6; TRBD1 aligns across 7 bases. This CDR3 is 16 amino acids long. Trimming took 0 bases from V and 4 from J; bases not matched to a gene: 4. Germline CDR1 reads SGHRS; CDR2 reads YFSETQ.

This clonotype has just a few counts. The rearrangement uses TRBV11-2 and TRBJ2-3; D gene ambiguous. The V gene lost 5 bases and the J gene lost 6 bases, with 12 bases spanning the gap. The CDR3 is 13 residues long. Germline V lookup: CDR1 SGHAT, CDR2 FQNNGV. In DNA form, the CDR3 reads TGTGCCAGCAGCACAGACGGGCCGGATACGCAGTATTTT. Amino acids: CASSTDGPDTQYF.

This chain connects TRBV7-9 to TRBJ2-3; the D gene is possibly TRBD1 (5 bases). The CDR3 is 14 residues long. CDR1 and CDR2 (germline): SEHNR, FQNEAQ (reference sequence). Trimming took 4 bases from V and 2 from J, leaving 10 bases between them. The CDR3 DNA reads TGTGCCAGCAGCTCAGGGTGGTCCACAGATACGCAGTATTTT. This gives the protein CASSSGWSTDTQYF.